This entry is about one T cell receptor (beta chain). The PCR had 60 Vbeta and 13 Jbeta primers. Some clones are missing from TCRdb's copy, which holds only in-frame ones; the method was immunoSEQ multiplex PCR. Of about 160,000 clones in the sample, approximately 81% are singletons; the top ten hold approximately 1.3%. The data stem from a study of cytomegalovirus exposure and HLA in healthy donors. Germline trimming cut 3 bases from V and 6 bases from J; bases unmatched to any gene: 9. The CDR3 covers 15 residues. Germline V gene data show CDR1 as MDHEN and CDR2 as SYDVKM. The chain links TRBV28 to TRBJ2-3; 7 bases agree with TRBD2. The TCR sequence derives from a man aged 50 to 60 in good health and CMV-seropositive. Sequencing was carried out using PBMCs. CDR3 protein: CASSFSGPSRDTQYF. The DNA for the CDR3 is TGTGCCAGCAGTTTTAGCGGGCCCTCAAGGGATACGCAGTATTTT.